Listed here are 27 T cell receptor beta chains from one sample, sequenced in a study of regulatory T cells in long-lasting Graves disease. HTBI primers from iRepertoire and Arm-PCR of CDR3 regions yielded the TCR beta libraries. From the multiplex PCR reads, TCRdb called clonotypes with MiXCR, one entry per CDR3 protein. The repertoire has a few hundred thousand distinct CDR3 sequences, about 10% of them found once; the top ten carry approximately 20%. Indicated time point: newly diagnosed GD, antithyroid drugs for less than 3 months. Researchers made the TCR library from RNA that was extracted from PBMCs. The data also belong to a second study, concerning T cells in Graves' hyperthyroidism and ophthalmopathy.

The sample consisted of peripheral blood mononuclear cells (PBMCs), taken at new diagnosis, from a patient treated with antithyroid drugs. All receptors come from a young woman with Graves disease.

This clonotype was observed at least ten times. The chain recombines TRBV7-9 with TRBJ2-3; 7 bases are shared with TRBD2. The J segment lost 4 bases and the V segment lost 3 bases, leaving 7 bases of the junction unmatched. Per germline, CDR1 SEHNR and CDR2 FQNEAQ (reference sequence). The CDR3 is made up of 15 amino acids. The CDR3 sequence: CASSLSLAVADTQYF. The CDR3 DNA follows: TGTGCCAGCAGCTTGAGTCTAGCGGTCGCAGATACGCAGTATTTT.

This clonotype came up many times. The chain's CDR3 is CSVDCLSAPATNWWYF. CDR3 sequence (DNA): TGCAGCGTTGACTGTTTGAGCGCCCCAGCTACGAATTGGTGGTACTTC. This rearrangement joins TRBV29-1 to TRBJ2-7; no firm D call. The V gene's germline CDR1 is SQVTM and CDR2 ANQGSEA. This CDR3 spans 16 amino acids. V was clipped by 3 bases and J by 12 bases, with 30 bases between them.

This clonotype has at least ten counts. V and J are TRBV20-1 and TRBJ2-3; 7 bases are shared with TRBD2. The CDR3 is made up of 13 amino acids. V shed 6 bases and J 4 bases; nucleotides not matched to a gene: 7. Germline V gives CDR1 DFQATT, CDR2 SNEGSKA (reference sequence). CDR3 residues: CSAERGGSDTQYF. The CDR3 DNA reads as TGCAGTGCCGAGCGGGGCGGGTCAGATACGCAGTATTTT.

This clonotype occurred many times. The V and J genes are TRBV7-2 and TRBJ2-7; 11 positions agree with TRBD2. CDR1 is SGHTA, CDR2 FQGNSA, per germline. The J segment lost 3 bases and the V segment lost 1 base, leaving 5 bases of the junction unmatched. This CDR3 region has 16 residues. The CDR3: CASSLGTSGFYYEQYF. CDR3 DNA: TGTGCCAGCAGCTTAGGGACTAGCGGGTTTTACTACGAGCAGTACTTC.

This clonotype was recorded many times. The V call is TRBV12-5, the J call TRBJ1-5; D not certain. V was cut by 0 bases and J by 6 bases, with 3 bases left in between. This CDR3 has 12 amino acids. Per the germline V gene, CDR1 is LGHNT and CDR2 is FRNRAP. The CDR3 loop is CASGLVGQPQHF. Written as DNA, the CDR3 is TGTGCTAGTGGTTTGGTAGGTCAGCCCCAGCATTTT.

The CDR3 spells CASSLAGLNTGELFF. CDR3 in DNA: TGTGCCAGCAGTCTAGCGGGACTTAACACCGGGGAGCTGTTTTTT. The V call is TRBV7-9, the J call TRBJ2-2, with 9 bases fitting TRBD2. The CDR3 sequence is 15 residues long. J was trimmed by 2 bases and V by 6 bases; bases with no gene match: 4. CDR1 and CDR2 (germline): SEHNR, FQNEAQ (reference sequence).

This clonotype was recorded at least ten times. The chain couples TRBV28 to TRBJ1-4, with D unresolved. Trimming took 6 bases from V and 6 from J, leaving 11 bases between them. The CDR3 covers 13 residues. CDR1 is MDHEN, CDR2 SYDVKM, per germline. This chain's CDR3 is CASRDLEDEKLFF. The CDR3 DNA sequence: TGTGCCAGCAGGGACCTTGAGGATGAAAAACTGTTTTTT.

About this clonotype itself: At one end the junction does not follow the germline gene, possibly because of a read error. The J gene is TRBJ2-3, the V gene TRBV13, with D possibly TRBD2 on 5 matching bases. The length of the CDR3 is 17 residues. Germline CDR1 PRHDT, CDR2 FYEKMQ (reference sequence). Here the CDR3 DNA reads TGTGCCGGCAGTACCGACGGCGGCGGGTCAGGCACAGATACGCAGTATTTT. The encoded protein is CAGSTDGGGSGTDTQYF.

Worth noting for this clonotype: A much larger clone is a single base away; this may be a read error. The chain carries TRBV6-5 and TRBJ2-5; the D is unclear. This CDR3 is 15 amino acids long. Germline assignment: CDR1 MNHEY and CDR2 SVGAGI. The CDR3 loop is CASIYGTADQETQYF. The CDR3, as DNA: TGTGCCAGCATTTACGGTACGGCTGACCAAGAGACCCAGTACTTC.

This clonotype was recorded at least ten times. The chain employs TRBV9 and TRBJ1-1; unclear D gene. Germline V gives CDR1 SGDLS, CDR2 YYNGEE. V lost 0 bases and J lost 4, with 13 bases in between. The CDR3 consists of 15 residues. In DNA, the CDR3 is TGTGCCAGCAGCGTAGTGGCACGGCTGGGCACTGAAGCTTTCTTT. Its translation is CASSVVARLGTEAFF.

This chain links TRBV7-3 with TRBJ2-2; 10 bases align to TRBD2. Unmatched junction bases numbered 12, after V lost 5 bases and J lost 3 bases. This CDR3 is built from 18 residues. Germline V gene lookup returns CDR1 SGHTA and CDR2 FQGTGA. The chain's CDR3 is CASSPGLAVIWDTGELFF. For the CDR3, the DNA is TGTGCCAGCAGCCCAGGACTAGCGGTCATATGGGACACCGGGGAGCTGTTTTTT.

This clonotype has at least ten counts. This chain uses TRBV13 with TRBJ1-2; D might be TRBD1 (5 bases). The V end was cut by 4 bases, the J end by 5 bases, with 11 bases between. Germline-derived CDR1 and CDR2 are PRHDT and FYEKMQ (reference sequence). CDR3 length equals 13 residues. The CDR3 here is CASSSTDSYGYTF. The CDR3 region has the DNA TGTGCCAGCAGCTCCACCGACAGTTATGGCTACACCTTC.

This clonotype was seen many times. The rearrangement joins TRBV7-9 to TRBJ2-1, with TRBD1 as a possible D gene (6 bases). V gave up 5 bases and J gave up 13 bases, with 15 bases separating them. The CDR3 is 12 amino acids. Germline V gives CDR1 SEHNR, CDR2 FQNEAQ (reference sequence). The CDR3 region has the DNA TGTGCCAGCAGCCCGGCAGGGGCTCCACAGTTCTTC. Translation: CASSPAGAPQFF.

CDR3: CASDLAGGNEQFF. CDR3 DNA: TGTGCCAGCGATCTAGCGGGAGGCAATGAGCAGTTCTTC. The chain links TRBV19 to TRBJ2-1, with TRBD2 identical over 11 bases. Germline CDR1 LNHDA, CDR2 SQIVND (reference sequence). V was pared by 9 bases and J by 6 bases, with 4 bases of the junction left unmatched. The CDR3 totals 13 residues. Filled out from reference TRBV19 and TRBJ2-1, the complete variable domain reads DGGITQSPKYLFRKEGQNVTLSCEQNLNHDAMYWYRQDPGQGLRLIYYSQIVNDFQKGDIAEGYSVSREKKESFPLTVTSAQKNPTAFYLCASDLAGGNEQFFGPGTRLTVL.

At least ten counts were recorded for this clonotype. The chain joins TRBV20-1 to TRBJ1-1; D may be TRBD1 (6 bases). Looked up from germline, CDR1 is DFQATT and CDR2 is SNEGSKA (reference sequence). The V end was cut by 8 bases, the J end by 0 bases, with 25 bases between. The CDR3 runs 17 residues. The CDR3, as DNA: TGCAGTTTTCCACCGGCGGGGGCAAGCAACATGAACACTGAAGCTTTCTTT. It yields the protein CSFPPAGASNMNTEAFF.

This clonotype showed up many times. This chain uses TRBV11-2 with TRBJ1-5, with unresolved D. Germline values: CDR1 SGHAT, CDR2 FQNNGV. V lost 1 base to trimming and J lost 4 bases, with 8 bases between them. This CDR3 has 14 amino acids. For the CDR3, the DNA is TGTGCCAGCAGCTTAGTAGGGCTAAATCAGCCCCAGCATTTT. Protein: CASSLVGLNQPQHF.

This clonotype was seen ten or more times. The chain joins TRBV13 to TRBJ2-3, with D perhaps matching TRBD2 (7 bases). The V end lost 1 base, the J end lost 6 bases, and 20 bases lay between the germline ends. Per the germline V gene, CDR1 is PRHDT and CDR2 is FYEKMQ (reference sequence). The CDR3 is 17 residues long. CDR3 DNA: TGTGCCAGCAGCTTAGAGGGGGGGAGAGCGGCTATGGATACGCAGTATTTT. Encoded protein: CASSLEGGRAAMDTQYF.

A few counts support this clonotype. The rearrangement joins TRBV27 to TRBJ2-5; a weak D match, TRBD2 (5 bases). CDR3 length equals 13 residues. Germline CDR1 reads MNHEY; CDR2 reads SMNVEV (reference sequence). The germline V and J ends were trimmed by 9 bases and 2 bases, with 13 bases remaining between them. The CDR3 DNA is TGTGCCAGTTCCCAGAGGGATCAAGAGACCCAGTACTTC. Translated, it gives CASSQRDQETQYF.

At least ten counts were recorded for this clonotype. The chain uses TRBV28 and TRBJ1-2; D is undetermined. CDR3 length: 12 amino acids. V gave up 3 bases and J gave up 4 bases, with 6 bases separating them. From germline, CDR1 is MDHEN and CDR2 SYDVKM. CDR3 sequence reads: CASSFWSYGYTF. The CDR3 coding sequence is TGTGCCAGCAGTTTTTGGAGCTATGGCTACACCTTC.

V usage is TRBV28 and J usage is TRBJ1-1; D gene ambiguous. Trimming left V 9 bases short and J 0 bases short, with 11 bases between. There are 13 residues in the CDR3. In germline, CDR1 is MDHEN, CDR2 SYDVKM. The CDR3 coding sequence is TGTGCCAGTCAGGCCCCCTTGAACACTGAAGCTTTCTTT. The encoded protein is CASQAPLNTEAFF. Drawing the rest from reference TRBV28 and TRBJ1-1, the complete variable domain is DVKVTQSSRYLVKRTGEKVFLECVQDMDHENMFWYRQDPGLGLRLIYFSYDVKMKEKGDIPEGYSVSREKKERFSLILESASTNQTSMYLCASQAPLNTEAFFGQGTRLTVV.

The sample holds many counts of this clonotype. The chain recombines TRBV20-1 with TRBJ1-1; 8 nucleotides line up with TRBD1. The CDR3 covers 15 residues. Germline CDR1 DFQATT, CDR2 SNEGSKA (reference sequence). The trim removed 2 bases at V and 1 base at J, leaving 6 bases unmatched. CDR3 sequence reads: CSARSYRGENTEAFF. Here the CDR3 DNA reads TGCAGTGCTAGATCCTACAGGGGGGAGAACACTGAAGCTTTCTTT.

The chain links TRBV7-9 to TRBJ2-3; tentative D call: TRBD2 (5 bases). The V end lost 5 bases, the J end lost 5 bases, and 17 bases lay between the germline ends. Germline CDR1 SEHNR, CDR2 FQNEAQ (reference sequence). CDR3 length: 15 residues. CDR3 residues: CASSPLNPEGDTQYF. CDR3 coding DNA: TGTGCCAGCAGCCCCCTCAACCCCGAGGGAGATACGCAGTATTTT.

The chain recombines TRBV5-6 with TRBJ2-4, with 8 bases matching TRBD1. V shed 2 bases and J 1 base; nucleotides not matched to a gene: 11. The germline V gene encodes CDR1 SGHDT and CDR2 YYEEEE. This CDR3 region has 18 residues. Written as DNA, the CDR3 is TGTGCCAGCAGCTTACGACCCAGGGGGCGTTCGGCCAAAAACATTCAGTACTTC. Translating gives CASSLRPRGRSAKNIQYF.

The CDR3: CASSLGQGTNGYTF. CDR3 in DNA: TGCGCCAGCAGCTTAGGACAGGGAACGAATGGCTACACCTTC. The chain has TRBV5-1 and TRBJ1-2; TRBD1 agrees at 8 bases. CDR1 and CDR2 from the germline V gene are SGHRS and YFSETQ. The CDR3 loop spans 14 amino acids. V lost 2 bases to trimming and J lost 6 bases; unmatched junction nucleotides: 6.

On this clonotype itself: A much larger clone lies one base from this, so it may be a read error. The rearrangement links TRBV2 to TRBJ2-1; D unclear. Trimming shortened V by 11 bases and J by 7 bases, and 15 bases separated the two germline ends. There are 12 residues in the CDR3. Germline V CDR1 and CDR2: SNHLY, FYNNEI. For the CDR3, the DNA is TGTGCCGGCCTGCGCCGACTTAATGAGCAGTTCTTC. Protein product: CAGLRRLNEQFF.

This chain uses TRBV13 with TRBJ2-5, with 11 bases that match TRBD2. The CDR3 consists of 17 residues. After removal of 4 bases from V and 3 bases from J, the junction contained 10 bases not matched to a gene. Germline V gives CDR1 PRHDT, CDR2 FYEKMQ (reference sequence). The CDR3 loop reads CASSSPRLAGWEETQYF. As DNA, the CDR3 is TGTGCCAGCAGCTCTCCACGACTAGCGGGATGGGAAGAGACCCAGTACTTC.

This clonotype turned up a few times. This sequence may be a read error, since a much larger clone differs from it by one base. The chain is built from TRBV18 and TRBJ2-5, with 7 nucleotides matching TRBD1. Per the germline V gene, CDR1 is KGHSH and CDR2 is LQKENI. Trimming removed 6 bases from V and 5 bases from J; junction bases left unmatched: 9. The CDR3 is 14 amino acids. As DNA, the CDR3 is TGTGCCAGCTCCCCCTACAGGGGAGACGAGACCCAGTACTTC. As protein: CASSPYRGDETQYF.